This T cell receptor beta chain was found in a study of T-cell reconstitution after alpha-beta-depleted transplantation in children. This CDR3 is 14 amino acids long. With 3 bases removed from V and 0 bases from J, the gap between germline ends came to 5 bases. Preparation of the TCRbeta library involved a method that used unique molecular identifiers. TCRdb re-called the PCR reads through MiXCR, storing one row per CDR3 protein. The table records just over 350,000 distinct CDR3 sequences, 13% of them present only once. The source is a human donor who donated a stem cell graft to a child with Fanconi anemia. The source material was PBMCs, sampled from the stem cell graft. The chain couples TRBV12-3 or TRBV12-4 to TRBJ2-2; D is unclear. The CDR3 DNA is TGTGCCAGCAGTTTGTCGACGAACACCGGGGAGCTGTTTTTT. Its protein product is CASSLSTNTGELFF.